This TCR beta chain was sequenced for a study of T cell clonotyping in hematopoietic cell transplantation. Points on this clone: Its antigen is currently unknown.

The V and J ends lost 4 bases and 7 bases respectively, with 13 bases between them. The CDR3 runs to 13 residues. Germline CDR1 SGHTA, CDR2 FQGNSA. The table came from immunoSEQ multiplex PCR; TCRdb's copy has only in-frame clones and leaves some out. The sample has under 30,000 clones; roughly 92% are singletons. Study results and limitations: After transplant, recipient diversity fell while pathologically expanded clonotypes grew through day 180.

The rearrangement links TRBV7-2 to TRBJ1-2; no definite D call. Here the sequenced sample was PBMCs, taken 100 days after allogeneic stem cell transplant. This TCR came from a female patient in her fifties who had an allogeneic stem cell transplant from a related donor, so the T cells may come from the graft donor. Some clones in this sample may be carry-over from other donors' samples. Written as DNA, the CDR3 is TGTGCCAGCAGCTCCCGCACGATCGGTGGCTACACCTTC. Encoded protein: CASSSRTIGGYTF.